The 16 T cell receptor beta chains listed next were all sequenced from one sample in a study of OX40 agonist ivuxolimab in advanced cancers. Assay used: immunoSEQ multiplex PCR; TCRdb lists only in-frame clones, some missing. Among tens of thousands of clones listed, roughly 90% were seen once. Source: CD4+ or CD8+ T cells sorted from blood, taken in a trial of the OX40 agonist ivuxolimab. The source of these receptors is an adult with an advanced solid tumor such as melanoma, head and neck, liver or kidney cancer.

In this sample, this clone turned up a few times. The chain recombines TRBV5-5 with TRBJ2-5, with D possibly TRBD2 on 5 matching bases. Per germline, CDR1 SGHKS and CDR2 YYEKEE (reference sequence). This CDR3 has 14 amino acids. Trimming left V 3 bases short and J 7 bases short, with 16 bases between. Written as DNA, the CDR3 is TGTGCCAGCAGCTCCCCTCGCGCGCTAGCGACCCAGTACTTC. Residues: CASSSPRALATQYF.

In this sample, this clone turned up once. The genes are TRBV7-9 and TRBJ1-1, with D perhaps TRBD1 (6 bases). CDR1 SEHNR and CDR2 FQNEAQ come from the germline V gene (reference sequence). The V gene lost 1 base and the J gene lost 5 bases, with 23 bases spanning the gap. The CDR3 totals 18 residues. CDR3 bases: TGTGCCAGCAGCTTAGAACTAGCAGGGGTCCGAAAGGGGACTGAAGCTTTCTTT. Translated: CASSLELAGVRKGTEAFF.

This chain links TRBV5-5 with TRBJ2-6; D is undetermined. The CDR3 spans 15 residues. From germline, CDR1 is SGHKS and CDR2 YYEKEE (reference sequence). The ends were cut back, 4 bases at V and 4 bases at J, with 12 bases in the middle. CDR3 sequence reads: CASSLASPGANVLTF. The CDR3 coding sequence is TGTGCCAGCAGCCTCGCTAGTCCCGGGGCCAACGTCCTGACTTTC.

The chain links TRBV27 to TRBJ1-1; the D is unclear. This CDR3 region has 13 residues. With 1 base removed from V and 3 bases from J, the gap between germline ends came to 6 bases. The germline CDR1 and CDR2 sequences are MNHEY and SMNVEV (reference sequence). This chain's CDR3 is CASSLWSHTEAFF. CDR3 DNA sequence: TGTGCCAGCAGTTTATGGAGTCACACTGAAGCTTTCTTT.

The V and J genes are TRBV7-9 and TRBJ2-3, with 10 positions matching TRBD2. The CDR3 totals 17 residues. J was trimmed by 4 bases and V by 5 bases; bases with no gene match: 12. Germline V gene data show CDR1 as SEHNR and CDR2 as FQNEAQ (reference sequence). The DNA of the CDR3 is TGTGCCAGCAGCGCATCAGCGGGAGGGGCTCGGCCAGATACGCAGTATTTT. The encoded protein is CASSASAGGARPDTQYF. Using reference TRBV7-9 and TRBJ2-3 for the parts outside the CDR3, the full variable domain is DTGVSQNPRHKITKRGQNVTFRCDPISEHNRLYWYRQTLGQGPEFLTYFQNEAQLEKSRLLSDRFSAERPKGSFSTLEIQRTEQGDSAMYLCASSASAGGARPDTQYFGPGTRLTVL.

The CDR3 sequence: CSVGAGGAGANVLTF. CDR3 nucleotides: TGCAGCGTTGGAGCAGGGGGCGCTGGGGCCAACGTCCTGACTTTC. The rearrangement uses TRBV29-1 and TRBJ2-6, with 8 positions matching TRBD1. Germline values: CDR1 SQVTM, CDR2 ANQGSEA. The V segment lost 4 bases and the J segment 2 bases; nucleotides outside the gene matches: 4. This CDR3 contains 15 residues. Looking up the rest from reference TRBV29-1 and TRBJ2-6 gives the full variable domain: SAVISQKPSRDICQRGTSLTIQCQVDSQVTMMFWYRQQPGQSLTLIATANQGSEATYESGFVIDKFPISRPNLTFSTLTVSNMSPEDSSIYLCSVGAGGAGANVLTFGAGSRLTVL.

The CDR3 region has the DNA TGTGCCAGCAGCCAAGAGATCACTAGCGGGGGCCTAGGGGTAGGTGAGCAGTTCTTC. Translated, it gives CASSQEITSGGLGVGEQFF. The rearrangement joins TRBV4-2 to TRBJ2-1; 11 bases agree with TRBD2. With 0 bases clipped from V and 9 bases from J, the junction kept 16 bases outside the gene matches. The CDR3 is 19 residues long. Germline V gene sequence: CDR1 LGHNA, CDR2 YNFKEQ.

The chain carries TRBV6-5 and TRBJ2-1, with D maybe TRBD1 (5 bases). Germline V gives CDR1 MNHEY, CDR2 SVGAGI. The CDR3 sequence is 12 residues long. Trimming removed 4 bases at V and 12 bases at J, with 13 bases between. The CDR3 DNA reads TGTGCCAGCAGTTCAGGGTCATATGGGCAGTTCTTC. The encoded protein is CASSSGSYGQFF.

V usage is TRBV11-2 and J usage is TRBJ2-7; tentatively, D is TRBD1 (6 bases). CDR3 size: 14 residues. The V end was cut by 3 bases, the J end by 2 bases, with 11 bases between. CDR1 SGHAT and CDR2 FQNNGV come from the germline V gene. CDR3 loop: CASSFNSGAYEQYF. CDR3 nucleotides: TGTGCCAGCAGCTTCAACTCAGGGGCCTACGAGCAGTACTTC. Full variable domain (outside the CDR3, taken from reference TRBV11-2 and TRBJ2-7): EAGVAQSPRYKIIEKRQSVAFWCNPISGHATLYWYQQILGQGPKLLIQFQNNGVVDDSQLPKDRFSAERLKGVDSTLKIQPAKLEDSAVYLCASSFNSGAYEQYFGPGTRLTVT.

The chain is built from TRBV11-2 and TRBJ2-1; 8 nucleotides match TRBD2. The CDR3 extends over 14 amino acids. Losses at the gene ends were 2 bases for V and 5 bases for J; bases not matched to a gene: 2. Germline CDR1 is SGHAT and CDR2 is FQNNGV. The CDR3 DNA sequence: TGTGCCAGCAGCTTAAGGCGGGAGGACAATGAGCAGTTCTTC. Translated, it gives CASSLRREDNEQFF. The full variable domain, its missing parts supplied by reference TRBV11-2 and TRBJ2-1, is EAGVAQSPRYKIIEKRQSVAFWCNPISGHATLYWYQQILGQGPKLLIQFQNNGVVDDSQLPKDRFSAERLKGVDSTLKIQPAKLEDSAVYLCASSLRREDNEQFFGPGTRLTVL.

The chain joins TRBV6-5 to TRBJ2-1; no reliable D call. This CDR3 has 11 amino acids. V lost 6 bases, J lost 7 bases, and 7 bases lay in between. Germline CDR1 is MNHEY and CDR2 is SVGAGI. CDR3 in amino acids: CASSTRNEQFF. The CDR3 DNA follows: TGTGCCAGCAGCACCAGGAATGAGCAGTTCTTC.

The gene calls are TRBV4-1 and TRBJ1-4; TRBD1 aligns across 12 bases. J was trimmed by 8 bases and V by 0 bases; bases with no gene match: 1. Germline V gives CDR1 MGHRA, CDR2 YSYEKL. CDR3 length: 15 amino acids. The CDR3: CASSQDGTGGEKLFF. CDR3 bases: TGCGCCAGCAGCCAAGATGGGACAGGGGGCGAAAAACTGTTTTTT.

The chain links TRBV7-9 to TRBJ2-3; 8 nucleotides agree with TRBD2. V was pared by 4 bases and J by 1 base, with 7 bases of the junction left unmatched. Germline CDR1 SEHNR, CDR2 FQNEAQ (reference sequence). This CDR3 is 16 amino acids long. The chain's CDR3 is CASSSSFSGGTDTQYF. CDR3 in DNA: TGTGCCAGCAGCTCCTCTTTTAGCGGGGGCACAGATACGCAGTATTTT.

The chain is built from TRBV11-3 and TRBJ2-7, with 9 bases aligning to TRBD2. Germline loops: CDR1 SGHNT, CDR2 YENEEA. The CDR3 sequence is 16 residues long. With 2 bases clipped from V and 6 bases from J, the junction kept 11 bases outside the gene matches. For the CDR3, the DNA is TGTGCCAGCAGCTTATCCCTAGCGGGGCCCAACGGCGAGCAGTACTTC. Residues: CASSLSLAGPNGEQYF. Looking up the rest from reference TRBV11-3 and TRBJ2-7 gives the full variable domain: EAGVVQSPRYKIIEKKQPVAFWCNPISGHNTLYWYLQNLGQGPELLIRYENEEAVDDSQLPKDRFSAERLKGVDSTLKIQPAELGDSAVYLCASSLSLAGPNGEQYFGPGTRLTVT.

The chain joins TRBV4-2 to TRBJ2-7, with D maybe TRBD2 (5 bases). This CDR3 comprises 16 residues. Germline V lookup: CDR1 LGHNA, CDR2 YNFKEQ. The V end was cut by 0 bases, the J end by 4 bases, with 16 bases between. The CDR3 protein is CASSQEGTGMGYEQYF. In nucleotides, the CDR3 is TGTGCCAGCAGCCAAGAAGGTACGGGGATGGGTTACGAGCAGTACTTC.

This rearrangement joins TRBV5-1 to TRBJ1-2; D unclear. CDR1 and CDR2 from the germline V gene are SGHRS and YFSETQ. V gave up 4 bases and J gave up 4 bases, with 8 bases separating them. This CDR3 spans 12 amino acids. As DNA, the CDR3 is TGCGCCAGCAGCGACATGGGCTATGGCTACACCTTC. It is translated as CASSDMGYGYTF.